This T cell receptor beta chain appears in the sequencing data of a study of vaccination effects on CD4 cells after COVID-19. Study-level results: Only a few convalescent patients and no early post-infection timepoints featured in the study.

To note about this clone: The antigen remains undetermined.

CDR1 is SGDLS and CDR2 is YYNGEE in the germline V gene. V dropped 0 bases and J dropped 1 base, with 4 bases sitting between them. The CDR3 extends over 13 amino acids. Cells that had been cultured for approximately ten days were the source of isolated CD4+ T cells. Documented for the person is a PCR-confirmed SARS-CoV-2 infection occurring between March and December 2020. Some clones are missing from TCRdb's copy, which holds only in-frame ones; the method was immunoSEQ multiplex PCR. The sample has tens of thousands of clones, approximately 74% seen once. The genes are TRBV9 and TRBJ1-1; no definite D call. The receptor's source is a human donor who had a prior SARS-CoV-2 infection. The sample here was CD4+ T cells from PBMCs cultured without peptide, taken before COVID-19 vaccination. The CDR3 loop is CASSVASNTEAFF. The CDR3 DNA reads as TGTGCCAGCAGCGTAGCCTCGAACACTGAAGCTTTCTTT.